This entry features one TCR beta chain sequence. This clone was detected a few times. Its antigen remains undetermined. Base quality data are lacking; no much larger clone is found one base away. The data originate from a study of cytomegalovirus exposure and HLA in healthy donors (dated by TCRdb to 2015 to 2018). Turning to the overall study: In an earlier analysis of roughly 590 of the donors, approximately 300 Gb of sequence data and 90 million to 130 million unique TCR beta sequences from 150 million to 200 million T cells were reported. An early release covering roughly 640 HLA-typed donors comprised approximately 290 gigabases of sequencing data and around 80 million unique TCR sequences. The genetic ancestry cluster associated with self-reported Caucasian donors included around 76% of the roughly 380 genotyped donors. The study aimed to test whether signatures of past pathogen exposure could be identified by cataloging public T cell receptors. Using immunosequencing, the study profiled T cell repertoires from fewer than 850 subjects and related those repertoires to cytomegalovirus serostatus. Along with the approximately 700-subject first cohort, a separate validation cohort of some 130 different subjects was used. To predict cytomegalovirus infection status, the study brought together high-throughput TCR immunosequencing, statistical association of individual TCRs with disease status, and machine learning. To study patterns of TCR occurrence, a later analysis re-analyzed previously published TCR beta repertoires from 550 to 800 donors and added high-resolution HLA genotyping. Rather than drawing on any new phenotypic data, the later analysis identified candidate immune exposures from TCR beta sequences and the way those sequences occurred across donors. An earlier analysis of about 620 of the donors applied high-throughput TCR beta sequencing to assess whether each TCR beta V gene segment acted as functional or pseudogenic. Donor age, sex, ethnicity and CMV serostatus were compiled alongside the repertoire data. A later genetic analysis used genome-wide SNP genotypes for about three fifths of the 666 donors, treating that subset as a discovery cohort. All discovery cohort repertoires had been generated using a single sequencing platform. Class I and class II HLA loci were covered by the typing at four-digit resolution. The number of donors typed differed by locus, with 629-630 for A, B, C, DRB1 and DQB1, 522 for DQA1, 606 for DPA1, and over 400 for DPB1. Because of strong linkage in the cohort, five DR-DQ haplotypes were treated as single units for association and clustering. On average, around 240,000 unique TCR beta nucleotide sequences were sequenced per donor among 300 to 500 genotyped donors of the cohort, with 15% to 20% of those sequences being non-productive. Paper-wide results and their limitations: A cluster of highly shared sequence variants was judged likely to be a technical artifact of the sequencing pipeline. A later analysis reported that several top co-occurrence clusters appeared linked to parvovirus B19, influenza, CMV and Epstein-Barr virus. A total of around 150 TCR beta chains were listed by the study as associated with cytomegalovirus. While some public TCRs were present in many individuals, most TCR sequences turned up only very rarely across donors. In a later analysis, most CMV-associated TCR beta chains were found to appear HLA-restricted, with HLA associations seemingly driven largely by CMV exposure. Because the 87-base-pair reads could not distinguish some IMGT-functional V segments, including TRBV6-2 and TRBV6-3, those segments were excluded. Seventeen rarely observed V segments, including chromosome 9 orphons, were excluded from the earlier analysis of several hundred of the donors because counts were too low. Linkage disequilibrium might explain the correlated functional status among segregating V segments, but an unknown experimental factor could not be excluded. In vitro tests confirmed that a few of the cytomegalovirus-associated TCR beta chains recognize cytomegalovirus antigens. A later analysis found that TCR association rates varied across HLA loci, with DRB1 alleles showing the most associated TCRs and HLA-C alleles the fewest. A later genetic analysis reported fewer N-insertions in productive TCRs among donors in an Asian-associated ancestry cluster than the roughly 620-donor mean. The presence/absence analyses assumed that sequencing depth was roughly uniform across donors, and that assumption may not be true. Only TCR beta chains were sequenced in this cohort, and the absence of alpha or paired-chain data limited detectable features. A further reported finding was that TCR beta sequences accurately predicted the HLA-A and HLA-B alleles for most subjects in the first cohort. When HLA alleles, especially DR and DQ, strongly co-occurred, TCR associations were difficult to assign to individual alleles. An earlier analysis of some 560 of the donors showed that most TCR beta V segments appeared in productive rearrangements either about 87% or about 30% of the time, which broadly matched IMGT annotations. V-gene and J-gene trimming of TCR beta chains was associated with a missense DCLRE1C variant in a later genetic analysis, and the association was replicated in an independent cohort. In both the original and validation cohorts, the classifier was reported to diagnose cytomegalovirus status with high specificity and sensitivity. Compared with equally common non-associated chains, HLA-associated TCR beta chains in a later analysis were more clonally expanded and had lower generation probabilities. At a false discovery rate of 0.05, a later analysis linked around 17,000 TCR beta sequences to specific HLA alleles. According to the authors, the approach could potentially be generalized to other disease states and immunological phenotypes. Because some donors lacked HLA typing at each locus, the association tests relied only on the typed subset. For the cohort, immune exposure information was limited to CMV serostatus.

Looking up the germline V gene yields CDR1 SQVTM and CDR2 ANQGSEA. Its CDR3 holds 12 amino acids, cysteine through phenylalanine. The entry retains the CDR3 DNA only, 36 bases that are in frame from base 1. Relative to germline, V is 7 bases shorter and J is 1 base shorter, with 10 bases between their ends. Preparation of the library involved the immunoSEQ multiplex PCR assay. For the multiplex PCR, a mixture combining 60 forward primers for TCR Vbeta segments and 13 reverse primers for TCR Jbeta segments was used. The CDR3 region of rearranged TCR beta genes was amplified from genomic DNA by a multiplex PCR assay. The Illumina HiSeq System was used to sequence the amplified TCR beta libraries as 87-base-pair reads. The paper's data handling went like this. Across the roughly 600 repertoires, a later analysis counted 80 million or so unique TCR beta chains, roughly 11 million of which were shared by at least two donors. Raw reads were error-corrected and collapsed into unique sequences by a nearest-neighbor algorithm in which closely related sequences were merged to remove PCR and sequencing errors. To assign V, D and J gene segments, CDR3 sequences were aligned to IMGT reference sequences. For a sequence to be retained, at least a six-nucleotide match to both a V gene segment and a J gene segment was required. A rearrangement was called productive if the CDR3 had no stop codons and remained in frame with V and J, and every other rearrangement was called non-productive. Following IMGT convention, CDR3 was defined as the stretch from the second conserved V-encoded cysteine to the conserved J-encoded phenylalanine. In an earlier analysis of around 540 of the donors, sequences lacking an unambiguous match to a single V gene segment were excluded. An earlier analysis of 587 of the donors classified V segments as functional when productive rearrangements were above 56.7% and as segregating when the standard deviation between donors was above 5%. To diagnose cytomegalovirus status from the catalog of TCR beta chain sequences, a statistical classification framework was built. In a later analysis, V and J genes were assigned by comparing TCR nucleotide sequences against IMGT/GENE-DB human TR gene sequences. Using the TCRdist pipeline, a later analysis assigned CDR3 sequences along with most-parsimonious VDJ recombination scenarios. In a later analysis, each TCR beta chain was defined by its CDR3 amino acid sequence together with its V-gene family, and reads without a unique V-gene family were excluded. As a way to deal with suspected cross-contamination and a sequencing artifact, a later analysis dropped under 600 nucleotide sequences that were highly shared and had low generation probability. For each public chain, a later analysis derived a clonal expansion index from normalized ranks of inferred template counts within each repertoire. In a later analysis, generation probabilities were computed with a VDJ recombination model fitted to out-of-frame rearrangements, and the resulting probabilities were checked against IGoR. A later analysis scored TCR-TCR, TCR-HLA and TCR-CMV co-occurrence with hypergeometric tests, applying a repertoire-size bias correction to TCR pairs. To estimate false discovery rates, a later analysis permuted the HLA or CMV assignments 20 times. In a later analysis, co-occurring TCRs were grouped using DBSCAN, with TCRdist sequence similarity added in when clustering inside HLA-allele-positive subsets. Repertoires with fewer than 30,000 or more than 120,000 public chains, plus five repertoires with anomalous nucleotide sharing, were excluded from co-occurrence clustering. The clones in this table, taken by TCRdb from immuneACCESS, are in-frame only. Not every clone is retained; where verified, under half of the shortfall comes from an unresolved V gene, and the cause of the rest is unknown. V and J calls and clone size come straight from that table; D and trimming were deduced from the DNA. This sample is represented by approximately 69,000 clones; 76% of them were singletons. Jointly, the top ten make up about 3.3% of the sample.

The cohort consisted of some 670 healthy bone marrow donors. All cohort members were sampled while nominally healthy, although unrecorded immune exposures were likely present. The donor tested CMV seronegative and was one of the 352 seronegative cohort members. Every donor gave a peripheral blood sample, and the peripheral blood mononuclear cells from that sample were used for TCR beta sequencing. Genomic DNA extraction from the blood cell samples was performed with the Qiagen DNeasy Blood Extraction Kit. This clonotype was sampled from a man between 18 and 29 years old in good health and CMV-seronegative. The V gene is TRBV29-1 and the J gene is TRBJ1-1; TRBD1 might be the D gene, on 5 matching bases. The material sequenced was PBMCs. The nucleotides read TGCAGCGCCATCGGGGGGAACACTGAAGCTTTCTTT. It is translated as CSAIGGNTEAFF.